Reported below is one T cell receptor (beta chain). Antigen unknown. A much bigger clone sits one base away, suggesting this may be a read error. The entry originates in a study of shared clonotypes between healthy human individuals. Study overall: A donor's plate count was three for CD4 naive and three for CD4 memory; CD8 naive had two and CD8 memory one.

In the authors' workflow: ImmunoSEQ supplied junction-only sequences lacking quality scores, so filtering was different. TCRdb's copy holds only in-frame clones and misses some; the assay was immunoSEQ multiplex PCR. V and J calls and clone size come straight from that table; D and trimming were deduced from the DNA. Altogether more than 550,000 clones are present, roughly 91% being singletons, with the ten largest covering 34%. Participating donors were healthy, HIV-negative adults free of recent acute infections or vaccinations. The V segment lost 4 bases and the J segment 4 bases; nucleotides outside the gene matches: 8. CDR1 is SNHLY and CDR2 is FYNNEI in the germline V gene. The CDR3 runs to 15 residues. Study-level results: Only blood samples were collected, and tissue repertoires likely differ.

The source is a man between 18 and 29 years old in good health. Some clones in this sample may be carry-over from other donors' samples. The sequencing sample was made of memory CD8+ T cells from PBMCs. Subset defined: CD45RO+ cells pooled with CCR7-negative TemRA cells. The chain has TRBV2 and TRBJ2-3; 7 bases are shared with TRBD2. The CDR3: CASSGLASRADTQYF. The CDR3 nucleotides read TGTGCCAGCAGTGGACTAGCATCCCGCGCAGATACGCAGTATTTT.